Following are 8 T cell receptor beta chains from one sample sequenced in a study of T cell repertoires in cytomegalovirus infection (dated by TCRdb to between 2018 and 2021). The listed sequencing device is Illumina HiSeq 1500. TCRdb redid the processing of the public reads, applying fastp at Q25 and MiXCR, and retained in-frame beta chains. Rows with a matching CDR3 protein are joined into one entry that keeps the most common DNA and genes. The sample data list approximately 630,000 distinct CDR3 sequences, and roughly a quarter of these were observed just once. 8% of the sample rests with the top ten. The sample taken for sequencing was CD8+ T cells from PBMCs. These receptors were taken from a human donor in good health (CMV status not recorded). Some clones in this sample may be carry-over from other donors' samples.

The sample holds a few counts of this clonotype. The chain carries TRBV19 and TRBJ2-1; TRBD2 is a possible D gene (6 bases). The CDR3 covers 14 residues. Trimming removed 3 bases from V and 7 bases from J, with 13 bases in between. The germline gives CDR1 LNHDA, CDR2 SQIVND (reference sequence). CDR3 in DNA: TGTGCCAGTAGTATGGGGGACTGGGGTAATGAGCAGTTCTTC. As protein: CASSMGDWGNEQFF.

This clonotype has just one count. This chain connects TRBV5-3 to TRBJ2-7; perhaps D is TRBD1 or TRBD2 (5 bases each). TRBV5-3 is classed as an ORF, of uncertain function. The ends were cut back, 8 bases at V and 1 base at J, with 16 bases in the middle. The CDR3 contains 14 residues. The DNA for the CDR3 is TGTGCCAGCAGCCACCGGGACGGTTCCTACGAGCAGTACGTC. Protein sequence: CASSHRDGSYEQYV.

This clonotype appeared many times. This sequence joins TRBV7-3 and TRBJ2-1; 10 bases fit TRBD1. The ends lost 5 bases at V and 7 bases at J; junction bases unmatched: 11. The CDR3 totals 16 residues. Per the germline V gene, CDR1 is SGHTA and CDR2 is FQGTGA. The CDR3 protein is CASSNPGQGRGNEQFF. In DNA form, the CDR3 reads TGTGCCAGCAGCAATCCGGGACAGGGGCGCGGTAATGAGCAGTTCTTC.

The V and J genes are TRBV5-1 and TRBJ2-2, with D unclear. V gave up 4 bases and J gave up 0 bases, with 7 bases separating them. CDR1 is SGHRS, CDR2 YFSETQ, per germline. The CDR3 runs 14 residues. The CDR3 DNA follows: TGCGCCAGCAGCCCCGTAACGAACACCGGGGAGCTGTTTTTT. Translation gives CASSPVTNTGELFF. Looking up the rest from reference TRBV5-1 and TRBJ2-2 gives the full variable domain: KAGVTQTPRYLIKTRGQQVTLSCSPISGHRSVSWYQQTPGQGLQFLFEYFSETQRNKGNFPGRFSGRQFSNSRSEMNVSTLELGDSALYLCASSPVTNTGELFFGEGSRLTVL.

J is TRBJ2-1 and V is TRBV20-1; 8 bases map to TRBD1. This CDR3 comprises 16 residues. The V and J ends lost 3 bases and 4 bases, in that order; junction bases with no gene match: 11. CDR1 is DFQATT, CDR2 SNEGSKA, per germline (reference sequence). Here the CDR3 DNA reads TGCAGTGCTAGCGCAACCGGGACAGGTCGATACAATGAGCAGTTCTTC. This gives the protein CSASATGTGRYNEQFF.

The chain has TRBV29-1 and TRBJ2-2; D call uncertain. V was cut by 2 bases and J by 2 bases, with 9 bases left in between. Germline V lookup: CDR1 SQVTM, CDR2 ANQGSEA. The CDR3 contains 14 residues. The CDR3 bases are TGCAGCGTTGAATCGGACCCTAACACCGGGGAGCTGTTTTTT. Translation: CSVESDPNTGELFF.

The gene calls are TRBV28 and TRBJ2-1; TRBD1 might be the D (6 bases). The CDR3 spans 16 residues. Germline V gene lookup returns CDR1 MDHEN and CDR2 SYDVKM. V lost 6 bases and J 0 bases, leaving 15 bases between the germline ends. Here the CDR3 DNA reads TGTGCCAGCAGAATAGAGGGGGTTAGCTCCTACAATGAGCAGTTCTTC. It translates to CASRIEGVSSYNEQFF.

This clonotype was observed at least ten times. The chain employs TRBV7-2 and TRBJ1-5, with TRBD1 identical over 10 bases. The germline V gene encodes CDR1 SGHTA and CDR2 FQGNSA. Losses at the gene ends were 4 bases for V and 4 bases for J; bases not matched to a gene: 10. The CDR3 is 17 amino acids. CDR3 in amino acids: CASSSRDRGFWNQPQHF. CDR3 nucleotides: TGTGCCAGCAGCTCCCGGGACAGGGGCTTTTGGAATCAGCCCCAGCATTTT.